The sequence of this T cell receptor (beta chain) was determined in a study of T cell repertoires in cytomegalovirus infection. TCRdb analysed the reads with MiXCR anew, one entry per CDR3 protein. The table shows some 280,000 distinct CDR3 sequences, with roughly 13% occurring only once. This clonotype showed up many times. The CDR3 totals 17 residues. CDR1 and CDR2 from the germline V gene are SGHDN and FVKESK. Trimming cost V 5 bases and J 3 bases, with 20 bases left between them. The sequence was obtained from a human donor in good health (CMV status not recorded). Some clones in this sample may be carry-over from other donors' samples. The sequenced material came from PBMCs. The chain joins TRBV14 to TRBJ2-4; D remains ambiguous. DNA for the CDR3: TGTGCCAGCAGCGTAAGTCGGCTCCGATCGGACAAAAACATTCAGTACTTC. Residues: CASSVSRLRSDKNIQYF. The whole variable domain, remainder taken from reference TRBV14 and TRBJ2-4, is EAGVTQFPSHSVIEKGQTVTLRCDPISGHDNLYWYRRVMGKEIKFLLHFVKESKQDESGMPNNRFLAERTGGTYSTLKVQPAELEDSGVYFCASSVSRLRSDKNIQYFGAGTRLSVL.